This T cell receptor beta chain was recorded in a study of T cell changes during pregnancy in multiple sclerosis. Measured with immunoSEQ multiplex PCR; TCRdb has only the in-frame clones, and not every one. Of 39,000 or so clones detected, over 90% appear once; the ten largest clones hold more than 0.3%. V gave up 5 bases and J gave up 1 base; unmatched junction bases: 12. The CDR3 spans 17 residues. Germline-derived CDR1 and CDR2 are MGHDK and SYGVNS. The sample in question was CD4+ T cells from peripheral blood mononuclear cells, obtained after pregnancy. This TCR derives from a female donor in good health, enrolled as a control in a pregnancy study. The gene calls are TRBV25-1 and TRBJ1-1; 8 positions match TRBD1. The CDR3 region is CASSPPWAGGANTEAFF. The CDR3 nucleotides are TGTGCCAGCAGTCCCCCATGGGCAGGGGGCGCGAACACTGAAGCTTTCTTT.